The 30 T cell receptor beta chains below come from one sample, sequenced in a study of blood T cell repertoires in COVID-19. Here immunoSEQ multiplex PCR was the method, and the copy in TCRdb shows in-frame clones only, minus some. The sample consists of around 230,000 clones, around 86% of them appearing once. Material for sequencing was peripheral blood. All receptors derive from a man in his fifties with COVID-19, enrolled during active disease.

As concerns this clone: Other DNA variants within this sample encode the same CDR3. CDR3 DNA sequence: TGTGCCAGCAGTCCCCCGGGGCAGCCCCAGCATTTT. Residues: CASSPPGQPQHF. The chain uses TRBV6-5 and TRBJ1-5, with no clear D. V lost 5 bases and J 7 bases, leaving 9 bases between the germline ends. This CDR3 has 12 amino acids. CDR1 MNHEY and CDR2 SVGAGI come from the germline V gene.

The chain combines TRBV3-1 (or the pseudogene TRBV3-2) with TRBJ2-1, with D maybe TRBD1 (5 bases). The CDR3 is 15 residues long. The V gene lost 1 base and the J gene lost 15 bases, with 22 bases spanning the gap. The germline V gene encodes CDR1 LGHDT and CDR2 YNNKEL (reference sequence). The CDR3 is CASSQGGSARGRAFF. For the CDR3, the DNA is TGTGCCAGCAGCCAAGGGGGCTCAGCCCGTGGAAGAGCGTTCTTC.

The sample holds one count of this clone. V is TRBV19 and J is TRBJ1-5, with 7 bases aligning to TRBD1. The CDR3 has 15 amino acids. Trimming removed 6 bases from V and 2 bases from J; junction bases left unmatched: 7. The germline V gene encodes CDR1 LNHDA and CDR2 SQIVND (reference sequence). The CDR3 DNA is TGTGCCAGTAGGGATCATACAGGGGGCAATCAGCCCCAGCATTTT. As protein: CASRDHTGGNQPQHF.

The V gene is TRBV5-5, the J gene TRBJ2-7; D is undetermined. Trimming removed 0 bases at V and 3 bases at J, with 10 bases between. CDR3 length: 14 amino acids. The V gene's germline CDR1 is SGHKS and CDR2 YYEKEE (reference sequence). CDR3 bases: TGTGCCAGCAGCTTGGTACAGTCTAACTACGAGCAGTACTTC. Translation: CASSLVQSNYEQYF.

This clone occurred once. The chain links TRBV19 to TRBJ2-5; the D gene is possibly TRBD1 (6 bases). The germline V gene encodes CDR1 LNHDA and CDR2 SQIVND (reference sequence). Trimming left V 4 bases short and J 0 bases short, with 9 bases between. The CDR3 loop spans 14 amino acids. The CDR3 reads CASSRTAYQETQYF. The CDR3 DNA sequence: TGTGCCAGTAGTAGGACAGCGTACCAAGAGACCCAGTACTTC.

This chain links TRBV20-1 with TRBJ2-7, with D perhaps TRBD2 (6 bases). Trimming pared 6 bases from V and 6 bases from J, leaving 12 bases between. The CDR3 contains 11 residues. Per the germline V gene, CDR1 is DFQATT and CDR2 is SNEGSKA (reference sequence). The CDR3 DNA reads as TGCAGTGCCGCTCCACTAGCCGAGCAGTACTTC. The encoded protein is CSAAPLAEQYF.

The J gene is TRBJ2-5, the V gene TRBV18; D may be TRBD1 (6 bases). Germline V CDR1 and CDR2: KGHSH, LQKENI. Deletions cut 1 base from V and 5 bases from J, with 17 bases between. The CDR3 has 16 residues. The CDR3, as DNA: TGTGCCAGCTCACCACTCGCCGGACAGTCTGGGGAGACCCAGTACTTC. Amino acid sequence: CASSPLAGQSGETQYF.

The chain recombines TRBV9 with TRBJ2-1; 11 positions match TRBD2. Losses at the gene ends were 3 bases for V and 3 bases for J; bases not matched to a gene: 5. The CDR3 length is 16 residues. CDR1 is SGDLS and CDR2 is YYNGEE in the germline V gene. The CDR3 nucleotides are TGTGCCAGCAGCGCTTCAGGACTAGCGGGCTACAATGAGCAGTTCTTC. Amino acids: CASSASGLAGYNEQFF. Drawing the rest from reference TRBV9 and TRBJ2-1, the complete variable domain is DSGVTQTPKHLITATGQRVTLRCSPRSGDLSVYWYQQSLDQGLQFLIQYYNGEERAKGNILERFSAQQFPDLHSELNLSSLELGDSALYFCASSASGLAGYNEQFFGPGTRLTVL.

V gene TRBV2 combines with J gene TRBJ1-5; D possibly corresponds to TRBD1 (6 bases). Trimming took 4 bases from V and 3 from J, leaving 13 bases between them. Germline-derived CDR1 and CDR2 are SNHLY and FYNNEI. This CDR3 has 15 residues. The CDR3 loop is CASSASRDTNQPQHF. The CDR3 region has the DNA TGTGCCAGCAGTGCCTCCAGGGACACCAATCAGCCCCAGCATTTT. Combining the CDR3 with reference TRBV2 and TRBJ1-5 gives the whole variable domain EPEVTQTPSHQVTQMGQEVILRCVPISNHLYFYWYRQILGQKVEFLVSFYNNEISEKSEIFDDQFSVERPDGSNFTLKIRSTKLEDSAMYFCASSASRDTNQPQHFGDGTRLSIL.

The CDR3 DNA sequence: TGTGCCAGTAGTAGCCCGGGACAGGTCACCTACGAGCAGTACTTC. Its protein is CASSSPGQVTYEQYF. This chain connects TRBV19 to TRBJ2-7; 8 bases are shared with TRBD1. After removal of 4 bases from V and 2 bases from J, the junction contained 7 bases not matched to a gene. Looked up from germline, CDR1 is LNHDA and CDR2 is SQIVND (reference sequence). The CDR3 consists of 15 residues. Full variable domain (outside the CDR3, taken from reference TRBV19 and TRBJ2-7): DGGITQSPKYLFRKEGQNVTLSCEQNLNHDAMYWYRQDPGQGLRLIYYSQIVNDFQKGDIAEGYSVSREKKESFPLTVTSAQKNPTAFYLCASSSPGQVTYEQYFGPGTRLTVT.

V usage is TRBV28 and J usage is TRBJ2-3, with 8 bases fitting TRBD2. CDR1 and CDR2 (germline): MDHEN, SYDVKM. With V trimmed by 5 bases and J by 6 bases, 10 bases remained unmatched. The CDR3 spans 15 residues. CDR3 in DNA: TGTGCCAGCAGTAGACGCGGGGGGCGAACGGATACGCAGTATTTT. It encodes CASSRRGGRTDTQYF.

V and J are TRBV10-3 and TRBJ2-1; TRBD2 agrees at 11 bases. This CDR3 spans 17 amino acids. CDR1 is ENHRY and CDR2 is SYGVKD in the germline V gene. The V and J ends lost 5 bases and 4 bases, in that order; junction bases with no gene match: 10. Here the CDR3 reads CAISTTPGLAVYNEQFF. The CDR3 DNA reads TGTGCCATCAGTACGACTCCGGGACTAGCGGTTTACAATGAGCAGTTCTTC.

The table lists this clone with a few counts. The J gene is TRBJ1-3, the V gene TRBV27; D not resolved. The length of the CDR3 is 15 residues. Between the trimmed V and J ends, which lost 2 bases and 3 bases, there was a span of 11 bases. Germline values: CDR1 MNHEY, CDR2 SMNVEV (reference sequence). The CDR3 DNA follows: TGTGCCAGCAGTTTAAGTGGGCCCCTTGGAAACACCATATATTTT. It codes for CASSLSGPLGNTIYF.

The chain is built from TRBV6-5 and TRBJ1-6; D ambiguous. Germline V gene lookup returns CDR1 MNHEY and CDR2 SVGAGI. V was trimmed by 5 bases and J by 8 bases, leaving 13 bases between them. The CDR3 covers 14 residues. The CDR3: CASSTVRSDSPLHF. The CDR3 DNA reads TGTGCCAGCAGTACAGTTCGGTCAGATTCACCCCTCCACTTT.

The rearrangement links TRBV5-6 to TRBJ1-6; 8 bases agree with TRBD1. Losses at the gene ends were 0 bases for V and 7 bases for J; bases not matched to a gene: 6. Germline loops: CDR1 SGHDT, CDR2 YYEEEE. This CDR3 spans 16 amino acids. The CDR3 sequence is CASSLDQGALNSPLHF. The DNA of the CDR3 is TGTGCCAGCAGCTTGGATCAGGGGGCTCTGAATTCACCCCTCCACTTT.

The chain joins TRBV15 to TRBJ1-5, with a weak D call TRBD1 (6 bases). The CDR3 is 17 amino acids. Trimming removed 0 bases at V and 3 bases at J, with 15 bases between. Germline-derived CDR1 and CDR2 are LNHNV and YYDKDF (reference sequence). The CDR3 coding sequence is TGTGCCACCAGCAGAGATTTAGCCAGGGGAGACAATCAGCCCCAGCATTTT. Protein product: CATSRDLARGDNQPQHF.

This clone has a handful of counts. The chain uses TRBV7-3 and TRBJ2-2, with TRBD2 matching 7 bases. The V gene's germline CDR1 is SGHTA and CDR2 FQGTGA. Trimming took 5 bases from V and 1 from J; bases not matched to a gene: 7. The CDR3 extends over 16 amino acids. This CDR3 is CASSPGVAGNTGELFF. In nucleotides, the CDR3 is TGTGCCAGCAGCCCCGGGGTAGCGGGGAACACCGGGGAGCTGTTTTTT. The full variable domain, in which reference TRBV7-3 and TRBJ2-2 provide the parts outside the CDR3, is GAGVSQTPSNKVTEKGKYVELRCDPISGHTALYWYRQSLGQGPEFLIYFQGTGAADDSGLPNDRFFAVRPEGSVSTLKIQRTERGDSAVYLCASSPGVAGNTGELFFGEGSRLTVL.

V gene TRBV3-1 (or the pseudogene TRBV3-2) combines with J gene TRBJ2-1; 10 bases map to TRBD2. CDR1 and CDR2 from the germline V gene are LGHDT and YNNKEL (reference sequence). V lost 6 bases, J lost 6 bases, and 8 bases stayed unmatched. The CDR3 is 15 amino acids. CDR3 residues: CASSSGTSVFNEQFF. The CDR3 nucleotides read TGTGCCAGCAGTTCCGGGACTAGCGTATTCAATGAGCAGTTCTTC.

This clone was recorded once. J is TRBJ2-7 and V is TRBV10-1; 7 nucleotides line up with TRBD2. The germline V gene has CDR1 WNHNN and CDR2 SYGVQD (reference sequence). The CDR3 is made up of 14 amino acids. With 3 bases clipped from V and 0 bases from J, the junction kept 2 bases outside the gene matches. CDR3 region: CASSDGTTSYEQYF. DNA for the CDR3: TGCGCCAGCAGTGACGGGACTACCTCCTACGAGCAGTACTTC.

CDR3 sequence: CASSPLGGQNNSPLHF. Written as DNA, the CDR3 is TGTGCCAGCAGCCCCCTAGGGGGACAGAATAATTCACCCCTCCACTTT. The V call is TRBV9, the J call TRBJ1-6, with TRBD1 identical over 7 bases. The J segment lost 5 bases and the V segment lost 4 bases, leaving 9 bases of the junction unmatched. The CDR3 is 16 amino acids. The germline CDR1 and CDR2 sequences are SGDLS and YYNGEE. The complete variable domain, with remaining parts taken from reference TRBV9 and TRBJ1-6, reads DSGVTQTPKHLITATGQRVTLRCSPRSGDLSVYWYQQSLDQGLQFLIQYYNGEERAKGNILERFSAQQFPDLHSELNLSSLELGDSALYFCASSPLGGQNNSPLHFGNGTRLTVT.

The chain employs TRBV19 and TRBJ2-7, with 8 bases aligning to TRBD2. The CDR3 has 13 amino acids. Per germline, CDR1 LNHDA and CDR2 SQIVND (reference sequence). Germline trimming cut 6 bases from V and 4 bases from J; bases unmatched to any gene: 5. In DNA form, the CDR3 reads TGTGCCAGTAGCCGGGAGGGCCCATACGAGCAGTACTTC. It codes for CASSREGPYEQYF.

The V and J genes are TRBV7-9 and TRBJ2-3, with 11 bases aligning to TRBD1. V gave up 6 bases and J gave up 3 bases; unmatched junction bases: 5. Per the germline V gene, CDR1 is SEHNR and CDR2 is FQNEAQ (reference sequence). The CDR3 spans 15 residues. The CDR3 is CASSSGTGGTDTQYF. In DNA, the CDR3 is TGTGCCAGCAGTTCCGGGACAGGGGGAACAGATACGCAGTATTTT.

The DNA of the CDR3 is TGCAGTGTAGCACAAGAGACCCAGTACTTC. Translating it yields CSVAQETQYF. The chain couples TRBV20-1 to TRBJ2-5; D is ambiguous. This CDR3 has 10 residues. Germline-derived CDR1 and CDR2 are DFQATT and SNEGSKA (reference sequence). Trimming left V 7 bases short and J 2 bases short, with 5 bases between.

The J gene is TRBJ2-5, the V gene TRBV11-2; maybe TRBD1 (6 bases). The V end was cut by 3 bases, the J end by 4 bases, with 12 bases between. This CDR3 has 14 amino acids. The germline CDR1 and CDR2 sequences are SGHAT and FQNNGV. In DNA, the CDR3 is TGTGCCAGCAGCTTGGACAGCCGAAGAGAGACCCAGTACTTC. Protein sequence: CASSLDSRRETQYF.

V usage is TRBV28 and J usage is TRBJ1-5; 7 bases fit TRBD1. Unmatched junction bases numbered 7, after V lost 5 bases and J lost 6 bases. Germline lookup yields CDR1 MDHEN and CDR2 SYDVKM. This CDR3 is built from 14 residues. The CDR3 is CASSLTGKGQPQHF. As DNA, the CDR3 is TGTGCCAGCAGTCTGACAGGGAAAGGTCAGCCCCAGCATTTT.

This clone has a single count. The genes are TRBV6-5 and TRBJ2-7; 9 nucleotides line up with TRBD1. Unmatched junction bases numbered 8, after V lost 10 bases and J lost 4 bases. The CDR3 length is 13 residues. Germline lookup yields CDR1 MNHEY and CDR2 SVGAGI. CDR3 region: CAILGTGKYEQYF. CDR3 bases: TGTGCCATACTAGGGACAGGGAAGTACGAGCAGTACTTC.

The chain is built from TRBV2 and TRBJ1-5; possible D gene TRBD1, 6 bases. The V end was cut by 10 bases, the J end by 4 bases, with 14 bases between. The CDR3 runs to 13 residues. Germline V gives CDR1 SNHLY, CDR2 FYNNEI. Here the CDR3 reads CATKGDGNQPQHF. The CDR3 DNA reads TGTGCCACAAAGGGGGACGGTAATCAGCCCCAGCATTTT.

This clone was picked up a small number of times. The rearrangement uses TRBV14 and TRBJ2-1; the D is unclear. The length of the CDR3 is 15 residues. V was clipped by 1 base and J by 4 bases, with 11 bases between them. Per the germline V gene, CDR1 is SGHDN and CDR2 is FVKESK. Written as DNA, the CDR3 is TGTGCCAGCAGCCAAGGGGTTAGCTCATACAATGAGCAGTTCTTC. Protein: CASSQGVSSYNEQFF.

With regard to this clone: A read error may account for a junction end that differs from germline. The V call is TRBV7-7, the J call TRBJ2-1, with a possible D match to TRBD2 (6 bases). The CDR3 has 19 amino acids. The germline gives CDR1 SSHAT, CDR2 FNYEAQ (reference sequence). The CDR3 DNA reads TGTGCTAGCAGCCCCCTCTCTCGGGGTTTCCGGGGAGGTCACAATGAGCAGTTCTTC. The encoded protein is CASSPLSRGFRGGHNEQFF.

The chain has TRBV10-3 and TRBJ2-7; 9 bases fit TRBD2. From germline, CDR1 is ENHRY and CDR2 SYGVKD. V lost 8 bases, J lost 2 bases, and 7 bases stayed unmatched. This CDR3 is built from 14 residues. CDR3 residues: CAISRLAAAYEQYF. The CDR3, as DNA: TGTGCCATCTCCAGACTAGCGGCCGCCTACGAGCAGTACTTC.